The subject of this entry is one T cell receptor beta chain. This may be a read error, as it is one base from a much larger clone. This sample is drawn from a study of CD8+CD57+ T cells in acquired aplastic anemia. Patients sequenced had flow cytometry evidence of CD8+CD57+ cell expansion. Sampling of blood occurred while the patients had still received no therapy. CDR1 is KGHSH and CDR2 is LQKENI in the germline V gene. This CDR3 comprises 14 residues. TCR beta VDJ and CDR3 were profiled, and genomic DNA was the template. One entry per CDR3 protein, called by TCRdb with MiXCR from the reads. The sample consists of under 350,000 distinct CDR3 sequences, roughly 59% of them appearing once.

Material for sequencing was sorted CD4+, CD8+, or CD8+CD57+ T cells (not recorded which) from PBMCs. This TCR came from a human donor with aplastic anemia. The V gene is TRBV18, the J gene TRBJ2-6, with D maybe TRBD1 (5 bases). The CDR3 nucleotides are TGTGCCAGCTCAAGCGACTCTGGGGCCGACGTCCTGACTTTC. The encoded protein is CASSSDSGADVLTF.